This TCR beta chain is drawn from a study of cytomegalovirus exposure and HLA in healthy donors. Study-wide background: Prior work identified 120 million or so unique TCR beta sequences in about 179 million T cells.

Whole-study findings and limits: Later analysis showed most CMV-associated TCR beta chains appearing HLA-restricted. There were three CMV-associated chains whose specificity for CMV antigens was confirmed in vitro.

It was with 60 Vbeta and 13 Jbeta primers that the PCR ran. Only in-frame clones appear in the TCRdb table, and some are missing; sequencing was by immunoSEQ multiplex PCR. Altogether 70,000 to 95,000 clones are present, 70% to 90% being singletons, with the ten largest covering around 2%. As concerns this clone: What it binds is unknown.

Germline values: CDR1 MNHNS, CDR2 SASEGT. After removal of 4 bases from V and 7 bases from J, the junction contained 5 bases not matched to a gene. The CDR3 contains 13 residues. Specimen: PBMCs. The sequence was collected from a man younger than 30 in good health and CMV-seronegative. This chain uses TRBV6-1 with TRBJ1-2, with 8 bases fitting TRBD1. The DNA of the CDR3 is TGTGCCAGCAGTGGGACAGGGCTAGGTGGCTACACCTTC. This translates into CASSGTGLGGYTF.